This TCR beta chain was captured in a study of shared clonotypes between healthy human individuals. Study conclusions and caveats: Rarefaction analysis demonstrated incomplete sorted-subset sequencing notwithstanding large depth.

It was at deep level that the assay was run. Profiling relied on immunoSEQ multiplex PCR, and the TCRdb table lists in-frame clones only, not all of them. This sample carries roughly 2.5 million clones, approximately 94% of them seen once, and the ten largest clones take 0.13% to 0.15%. Comment on this clone: Its antigen is not identified.

Among the donors, all were Caucasian adults who lived in Nashville, Tennessee. CD4+ cells were split into CD45RA+ naive and CD45RA-negative memory subsets. Sequenced material: naive CD4+ T cells sorted from blood. Noted subset: CD45RA+ positively selected. This TCR was sampled from a man between 18 and 35 years old in good health.

The CDR3, as DNA: TGTGCCAGTAGTATCAGTGGCATGGGCCCGGCGGATACGCAGTATTTT. As protein: CASSISGMGPADTQYF. The chain uses TRBV19 and TRBJ2-3, with D unclear. Germline CDR1 LNHDA, CDR2 SQIVND (reference sequence). This CDR3 spans 16 amino acids. Trimming left V 3 bases short and J 6 bases short, with 19 bases between.